This paragraph reports one TCR beta chain. This clone was seen more than once but under ten times. What this receptor recognizes is not known. Nothing much larger sits one base from this clone, and base qualities are not available. This specimen comes from a study of blood T cell repertoires in COVID-19 (dated by TCRdb to 2018 to 2021). Background on the whole study: Samples from collaborators originated in the United States, Italy and Spain and spanned both the acute and convalescent phases of COVID-19. Samples came from the ongoing ImmuneRACE study (first 160 participants) plus 1,254 subjects from 6 global collaborators. The dataset comprised deeply sampled blood TCRbeta repertoires from subjects exposed to, actively infected with, or recovered from COVID-19. The material from the prospective study consisted of cDNA or gDNA derived from T cells, B-cell-depleted T cells, or PBMCs. A freely available public database, intended as a resource for researchers studying the immune response to SARS-CoV-2, is where the repertoires were released. A de-identified subject ID, COVID-19 status, age in years and sex were almost always included in the sample metadata. HLA class I and class II types, where available, came from metadata supplied by the sample provider rather than from assay-based typing.

Cut back by 0 bases and 4 bases, the V and J ends lie 16 bases apart. For CDR1 and CDR2, the germline V gene (reference sequence) lists LGHDT and YNNKEL. The CDR3, from cysteine to phenylalanine, totals 17 residues. Only the CDR3 DNA stays, 51 bases, in frame from base 1. Enrolling through a virtual design, the prospective study's participants ranged in age from roughly 18 to 95 years and lived across approximately 25 United States geographic areas. In the prospective study, participants were assigned to cohorts based on the clinical history participants reported in a screening survey and a study questionnaire. For ImmuneRACE Cohort 3, a participant was defined as recovered based on two consecutive negative NP/OP PCR tests, clearance by a healthcare professional, or resolution of symptoms. Each participant in the prospective study had whole blood, serum and a nasopharyngeal or oropharyngeal swab collected by mobile phlebotomists. Over a roughly 2-month period, participants in the prospective study had the option of providing additional blood draws and questionnaires. Blood samples from the prospective study were shipped frozen or at room temperature prior to DNA extraction.

The immunoSEQ Assay, a bias-controlled multiplex PCR, was used to amplify TCRbeta CDR3 regions from genomic DNA. As for how the authors treated the data: The number of nucleated cells in each sample was estimated by amplification of reference gene primers within the assay. Sequence reads were collapsed and filtered to measure the absolute abundance of every unique TCRbeta CDR3 rearrangement. For each sample, productive Simpson clonality was calculated by taking the square root of Simpson's diversity index across productive rearrangements. TCRdb provides this immuneACCESS table in a form limited to in-frame rearrangements. Some clones are lacking; in checked studies, under half of them reflect an unresolved V gene, and why the rest are absent is not known. V, J and clone size reflect that table, while D and trimming were determined from the DNA. This sample gives over 150,000 clones in total; roughly 87% of them show up just once. The top ten hold around 6.5% of the sample.

Broader findings and caveats from the paper: The quantity of clinical and demographic metadata differed by source and by participant and was supplied without curation.

Recombination connected TRBV3-1 (or the pseudogene TRBV3-2) to TRBJ2-1; a tentative D call is TRBD2 (6 bases match). Specimen: PBMCs or T cells enriched from blood (not recorded which). The receptor was derived from a woman between 50 and 59 years old who had recovered from COVID-19. The nucleotide sequence is given as TGTGCCAGCAGCCAAGAGGGACTCTCGGAGGTATACAATGAGCAGTTCTTC. Its protein is CASSQEGLSEVYNEQFF.